The 17 T cell receptor beta chains reported below all come from one sample, sequenced in a study of response to subunit inactivated influenza vaccine. MiXCR, applied by TCRdb to the RT-PCR reads, yields one record per CDR3 protein. The sample lists 600,000 to 700,000 distinct CDR3 sequences; roughly 15% were seen once. The source material was PBMCs from blood, sampled 14 to 15 days before vaccination. The receptors shown here come from a man aged 45 to 65 who received an inactivated influenza vaccine.

This clonotype has just a few counts. The gene calls are TRBV7-9 and TRBJ1-1, with 7 positions matching TRBD1. Trimming at V came to 5 bases and at J to 0 bases, leaving 6 bases not matched to a gene. Per germline, CDR1 SEHNR and CDR2 FQNEAQ (reference sequence). The CDR3 covers 15 residues. The CDR3 nucleotides read TGTGCCAGCAGCCCGGACAGGAGTCTGAACACTGAAGCTTTCTTT. Residues: CASSPDRSLNTEAFF.

Details on this clonotype: A much larger clone is a single base away; this may be a read error. The CDR3 ends on some other residue instead of the conserved phenylalanine or tryptophan, so this is likely a read error. V gene TRBV6-2 or TRBV6-3 combines with J gene TRBJ2-1, with 8 positions matching TRBD2. CDR1 is MNHEY and CDR2 is SVGEGT in the germline V gene. This CDR3 has 13 amino acids. V gave up 7 bases and J gave up 9 bases; unmatched junction bases: 8. CDR3 in DNA: TGTGCCAGCATGGGGGCGGGAGGAGTTGAGCAGTTCCTC. The encoded protein is CASMGAGGVEQFL.

This clonotype has more than one count but fewer than ten. This chain links TRBV4-3 with TRBJ1-5; maybe TRBD1 (5 bases). Germline CDR1 LGHNA, CDR2 YSLEER. Trimming removed 3 bases at V and 4 bases at J, with 16 bases between. The CDR3 is 16 residues long. CDR3 protein: CASSQGRLGWNQPQHF. As DNA, the CDR3 is TGCGCCAGCAGCCAGGGACGCCTTGGGTGGAATCAGCCCCAGCATTTT.

The V call is TRBV12-5, the J call TRBJ1-1; D gene uncertain. V dropped 5 bases and J dropped 8 bases, with 9 bases sitting between them. The germline V gene encodes CDR1 LGHNT and CDR2 FRNRAP. The CDR3 sequence is 11 residues long. The DNA for the CDR3 is TGTGCTAGTGGTGAAAGCGGGGAAGCTTTCTTT. Its protein product is CASGESGEAFF.

This clonotype was detected only a few times. The chain employs TRBV7-3 and TRBJ2-1; D perhaps matches TRBD1 (5 bases). CDR3 size: 13 residues. Trimming left V 2 bases short and J 7 bases short, with 9 bases between. Germline CDR1 reads SGHTA; CDR2 reads FQGTGA. In nucleotides, the CDR3 is TGTGCCAGCAGCTTAGGGGCGTGGAATGAGCAGTTCTTC. Protein product: CASSLGAWNEQFF.

The J gene is TRBJ2-5, the V gene TRBV20-1; D possibly corresponds to TRBD1 (6 bases). CDR1 is DFQATT and CDR2 is SNEGSKA in the germline V gene (reference sequence). Trimming removed 0 bases from V and 5 bases from J, with 13 bases in between. The CDR3 totals 14 residues. CDR3 sequence reads: CSARDLGQRETQYF. The CDR3 DNA sequence: TGCAGTGCTAGAGATCTCGGACAGCGGGAGACCCAGTACTTC.

This clonotype was counted between two and nine times. The CDR3 loop reads CASSDPRGDSYEQYF. CDR3 bases: TGTGCCAGCAGTGATCCCAGGGGGGACTCCTACGAGCAGTACTTC. The chain couples TRBV2 to TRBJ2-7, with D perhaps matching TRBD1 (7 bases). Germline lookup yields CDR1 SNHLY and CDR2 FYNNEI. Trimming took 3 bases from V and 0 from J, leaving 12 bases between them. This CDR3 has 15 residues.

This clonotype was detected a few times. V and J are TRBV6-6 and TRBJ1-1; D gene unclear. This CDR3 is built from 12 residues. The ends were cut back, 8 bases at V and 3 bases at J, with 10 bases in the middle. The germline CDR1 and CDR2 sequences are MNHNY and SVGAGI (reference sequence). This CDR3 is CASYREDTEAFF. CDR3 sequence (DNA): TGTGCCAGCTACCGGGAGGACACTGAAGCTTTCTTT.

The chain couples TRBV9 to TRBJ2-1, with 9 bases identical to TRBD2. Germline V gene data show CDR1 as SGDLS and CDR2 as YYNGEE. CDR3 length: 16 amino acids. The ends lost 0 bases at V and 4 bases at J; junction bases unmatched: 5. The CDR3: CASSVASGTYYNEQFF. Here the CDR3 DNA reads TGTGCCAGCAGCGTAGCTAGCGGGACTTATTACAATGAGCAGTTCTTC.

This clonotype was counted only a few times. The chain is built from TRBV27 and TRBJ2-3; either TRBD1 or TRBD2 may supply D (5 bases each). The V gene lost 5 bases and the J gene lost 4 bases, with 10 bases spanning the gap. The CDR3 length is 13 residues. Germline loops: CDR1 MNHEY, CDR2 SMNVEV (reference sequence). CDR3 amino acids: CASSALGADTQYF. Written as DNA, the CDR3 is TGTGCCAGCAGTGCACTAGGGGCAGATACGCAGTATTTT.

This chain links TRBV3-1 with TRBJ1-1; TRBD1 aligns across 8 bases. Germline CDR1 is LGHDT and CDR2 is YNNKEL (reference sequence). The CDR3 runs 14 residues. V lost 0 bases to trimming and J lost 10 bases; unmatched junction nucleotides: 7. CDR3 protein: CASSQDSDRAGAFF. CDR3 DNA sequence: TGTGCCAGCAGCCAAGATTCGGACAGGGCAGGAGCTTTCTTT.

A few counts support this clonotype. The genes are TRBV14 and TRBJ2-7; D gene uncertain. Deletions cut 0 bases from V and 7 bases from J, with 13 bases between. Germline V gives CDR1 SGHDN, CDR2 FVKESK. The CDR3 length is 14 residues. The CDR3 spells CASSQDGNAREQYF. The CDR3 coding sequence is TGTGCCAGCAGCCAAGATGGGAACGCTAGAGAGCAGTACTTC.

J is TRBJ2-5 and V is TRBV4-1, with D uncertain. Germline V CDR1 and CDR2: MGHRA, YSYEKL. This CDR3 is 14 amino acids long. The V gene lost 0 bases and the J gene lost 9 bases, with 14 bases spanning the gap. The CDR3 region is CASSQDPGPRAQYF. The CDR3 DNA sequence: TGCGCCAGCAGCCAAGACCCCGGACCTAGGGCCCAGTACTTC.

V gene TRBV11-3 combines with J gene TRBJ2-2, with TRBD2 identical over 9 bases. This CDR3 is 16 amino acids long. With V trimmed by 5 bases and J by 4 bases, 8 bases remained unmatched. CDR1 and CDR2 (germline): SGHNT, YENEEA. CDR3 protein: CASSGPSGRPTGELFF. The DNA for the CDR3 is TGTGCCAGCAGCGGACCCAGCGGGAGGCCCACCGGGGAGCTGTTTTTT.

The sample holds a few counts of this clonotype. V and J are TRBV5-5 and TRBJ1-1; a weak D match, TRBD1 (6 bases). There are 15 residues in the CDR3. V was pared by 1 base and J by 8 bases, with 18 bases between. CDR1 SGHKS and CDR2 YYEKEE come from the germline V gene (reference sequence). CDR3 loop: CASSLWGQGPAEAFF. For the CDR3, the DNA is TGTGCCAGCAGCTTGTGGGGGCAGGGTCCTGCGGAAGCTTTCTTT. Supplemented by reference TRBV5-5 and TRBJ1-1, the full variable domain reads DAGVTQSPTHLIKTRGQQVTLRCSPISGHKSVSWYQQVLGQGPQFIFQYYEKEERGRGNFPDRFSARQFPNYSSELNVNALLLGDSALYLCASSLWGQGPAEAFFGQGTRLTVV.

This clonotype appeared a few times. The chain couples TRBV12-3 or TRBV12-4 to TRBJ1-1, with TRBD1 identical over 7 bases. The CDR3 runs 12 residues. Trimming cost V 5 bases and J 8 bases; bases outside gene matches: 5. The CDR3 coding sequence is TGTGCCAGCAGTCCTACAGGGGAAGAAGCTTTCTTT. It encodes CASSPTGEEAFF.

There are a few counts of this clonotype. This chain uses TRBV7-9 with TRBJ1-5, with TRBD1 as a possible D gene (5 bases). This CDR3 is 16 amino acids long. The germline V gene has CDR1 SEHNR and CDR2 FQNEAQ (reference sequence). Trimming cost V 2 bases and J 1 base, with 12 bases left between them. The CDR3 DNA sequence: TGTGCCAGCAGCTTATATTATGGGGACAGCAATCAGCCCCAGCATTTT. It specifies CASSLYYGDSNQPQHF.